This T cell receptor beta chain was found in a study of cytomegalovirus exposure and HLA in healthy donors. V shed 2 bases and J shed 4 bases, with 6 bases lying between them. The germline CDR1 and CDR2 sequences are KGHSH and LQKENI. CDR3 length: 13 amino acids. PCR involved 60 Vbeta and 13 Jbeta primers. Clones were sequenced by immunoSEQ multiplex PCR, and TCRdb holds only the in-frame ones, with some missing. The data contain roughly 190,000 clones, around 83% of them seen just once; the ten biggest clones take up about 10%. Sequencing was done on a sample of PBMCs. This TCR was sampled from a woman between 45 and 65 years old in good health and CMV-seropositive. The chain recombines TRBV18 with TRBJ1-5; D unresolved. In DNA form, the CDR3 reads TGTGCCAGCTCACCAAGCGGGAATCAGCCCCAGCATTTT. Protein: CASSPSGNQPQHF.